This entry is about one T cell receptor beta chain. These data originate in a study of tumour-infiltrating T cells in Burkitt lymphoma. Looking at the study overall: Survival, overall and progression-free, tracked with productive clonality.

Germline V CDR1 and CDR2: MDHEN, SYDVKM. Trimming took off 2 bases at V and 5 bases at J, with 7 bases between the two ends. The length of the CDR3 is 12 residues. The data were produced by immunoSEQ multiplex PCR, yet TCRdb's version contains in-frame clones alone and is incomplete. The sample includes some 5,100 clones, around 17% seen only once; the top ten take approximately 14%. This clonotype originated in a human donor with diffuse large B-cell lymphoma. The sequencing sample was made of tumor tissue. V and J are TRBV28 and TRBJ2-7; D gene uncertain. The DNA for the CDR3 is TGTGCCAGCAGTTTAAGTGGGAACGAGCAGTACTTC. Protein product: CASSLSGNEQYF.